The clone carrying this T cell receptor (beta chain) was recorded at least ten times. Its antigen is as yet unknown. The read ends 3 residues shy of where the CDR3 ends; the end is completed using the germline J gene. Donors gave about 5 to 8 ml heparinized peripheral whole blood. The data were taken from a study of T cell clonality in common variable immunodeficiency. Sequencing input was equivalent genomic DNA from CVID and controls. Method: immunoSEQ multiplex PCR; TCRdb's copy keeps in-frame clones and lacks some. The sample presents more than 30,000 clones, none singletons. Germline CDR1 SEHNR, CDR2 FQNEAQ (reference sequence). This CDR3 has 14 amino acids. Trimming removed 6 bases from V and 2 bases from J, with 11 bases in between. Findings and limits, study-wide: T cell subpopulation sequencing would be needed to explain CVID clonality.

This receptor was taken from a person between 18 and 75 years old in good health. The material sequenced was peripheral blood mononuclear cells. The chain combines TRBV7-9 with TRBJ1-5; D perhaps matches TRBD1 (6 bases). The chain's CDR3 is CASSQTGGNQPQHF. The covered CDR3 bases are TGTGCCAGCAGTCAGACAGGCGGCAATCAGCCC.